The sequence of this TCR beta chain was determined in a study of a mutant IDH1 vaccine in newly diagnosed glioma. Sample time point: week 23, last vaccination. All doses held 300 ug of mutant IDH1 20-mer peptide, with topical imiquimod. Astrocytomas found in donors were new, WHO grade 3 or 4, IDH1-mutant and ATRX-lost. General study results and limits: Changes in top peripheral clonotypes did not appear linked to pseudoprogression.

Libraries were prepared by immunoSEQ multiplex PCR; TCRdb keeps only in-frame clonotypes and omits some of them. The table lists 65,000 or so clones, approximately 85% of them singletons. This CDR3 has 15 amino acids. Germline V gene lookup returns CDR1 SGHAT and CDR2 FQDESV (reference sequence). This clone is a singleton in its sample. Its antigen remains unidentified. Relative to the germline gene, one junction end is altered; a read error may explain this. The genes are TRBV11-1 and TRBJ1-2, with D unresolved. The sequenced sample was PBMCs, obtained from a glioma patient whose treatment included an IDH1 peptide vaccine. The clonotype was recovered from a man aged 25-45 years with glioma. Here the CDR3 DNA reads TGTGCCAGCAGCGCTCTTCGTAAGGCTGGAAAGACCTATGGCTTC. This encodes CASSALRKAGKTYGF.